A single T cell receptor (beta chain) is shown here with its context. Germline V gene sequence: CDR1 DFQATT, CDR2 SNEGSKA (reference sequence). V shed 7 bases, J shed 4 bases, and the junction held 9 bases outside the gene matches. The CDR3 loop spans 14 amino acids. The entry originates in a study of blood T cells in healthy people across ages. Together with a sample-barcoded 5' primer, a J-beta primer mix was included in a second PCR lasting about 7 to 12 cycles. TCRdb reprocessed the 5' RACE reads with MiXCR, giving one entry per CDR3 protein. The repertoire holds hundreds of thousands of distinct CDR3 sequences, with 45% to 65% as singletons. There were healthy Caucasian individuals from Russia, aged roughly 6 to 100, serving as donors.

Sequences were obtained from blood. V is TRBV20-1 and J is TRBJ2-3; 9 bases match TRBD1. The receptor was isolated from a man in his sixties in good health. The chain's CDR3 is CSVSGTGSPDTQYF. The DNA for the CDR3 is TGCAGTGTCTCCGGGACAGGGAGCCCAGATACGCAGTATTTT.